This T cell receptor (beta chain) originates from a study of T cells after yellow fever vaccination. Regarding the study as a whole: Re-detected after boosting: most primary clones, 96% of CD4 and about 89% of CD8. It was a small share of clonotypes that appeared in both CD4 and CD8 compartments.

Production of TCR cDNA was by 5'RACE template switching, which also added a universal primer site and UMIs. Via MiXCR, TCRdb re-called the 5' RACE reads, giving one row per CDR3 protein. There are approximately 510,000 distinct CDR3 sequences in the sample; 21% occur only once, and roughly a sixth lies in the top ten. This clonotype came up a few times. Its antigen is not known. CDR1 is SQVTM and CDR2 is ANQGSEA in the germline V gene. V was clipped by 7 bases and J by 8 bases, with 13 bases between them. The CDR3 has 11 amino acids. This sequence was found in a man younger than 30 who received the YFV17D yellow fever vaccine. The rearrangement links TRBV29-1 to TRBJ2-3; tentatively, D is TRBD1 or TRBD2 (5 bases each). The sample was PBMCs, taken roughly 23 days after the first yellow fever vaccination. The CDR3 nucleotides read TGCAGCGCCGGGGCCGCCGGTACGCAGTATTTT. Protein product: CSAGAAGTQYF.